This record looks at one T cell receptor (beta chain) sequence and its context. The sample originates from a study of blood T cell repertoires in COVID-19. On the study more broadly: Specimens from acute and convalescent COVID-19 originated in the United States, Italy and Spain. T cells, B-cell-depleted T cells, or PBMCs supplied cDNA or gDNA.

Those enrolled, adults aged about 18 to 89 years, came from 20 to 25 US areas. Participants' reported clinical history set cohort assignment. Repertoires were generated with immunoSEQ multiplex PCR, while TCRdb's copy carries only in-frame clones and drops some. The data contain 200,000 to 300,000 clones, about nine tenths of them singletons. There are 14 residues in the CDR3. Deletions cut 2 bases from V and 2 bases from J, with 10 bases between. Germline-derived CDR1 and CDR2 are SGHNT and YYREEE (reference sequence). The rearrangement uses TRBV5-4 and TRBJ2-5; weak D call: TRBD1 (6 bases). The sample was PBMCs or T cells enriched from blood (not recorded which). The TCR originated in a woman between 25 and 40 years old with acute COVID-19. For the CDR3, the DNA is TGTGCCAGCAGCTTTTGGGACATACAAGAGACCCAGTACTTC. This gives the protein CASSFWDIQETQYF.